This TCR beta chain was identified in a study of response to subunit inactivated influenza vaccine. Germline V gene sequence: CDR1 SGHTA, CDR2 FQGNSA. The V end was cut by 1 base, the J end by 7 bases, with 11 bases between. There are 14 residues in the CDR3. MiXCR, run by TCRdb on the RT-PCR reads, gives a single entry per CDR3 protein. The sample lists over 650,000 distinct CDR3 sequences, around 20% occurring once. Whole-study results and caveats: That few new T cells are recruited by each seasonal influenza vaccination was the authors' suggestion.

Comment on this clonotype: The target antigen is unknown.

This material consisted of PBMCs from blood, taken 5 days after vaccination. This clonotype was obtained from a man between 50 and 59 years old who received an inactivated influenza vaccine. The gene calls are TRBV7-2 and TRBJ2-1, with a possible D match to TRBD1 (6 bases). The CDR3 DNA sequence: TGTGCCAGCAGCTTAGAGTGGCAGGGGAATGAGCAGTTCTTC. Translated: CASSLEWQGNEQFF.